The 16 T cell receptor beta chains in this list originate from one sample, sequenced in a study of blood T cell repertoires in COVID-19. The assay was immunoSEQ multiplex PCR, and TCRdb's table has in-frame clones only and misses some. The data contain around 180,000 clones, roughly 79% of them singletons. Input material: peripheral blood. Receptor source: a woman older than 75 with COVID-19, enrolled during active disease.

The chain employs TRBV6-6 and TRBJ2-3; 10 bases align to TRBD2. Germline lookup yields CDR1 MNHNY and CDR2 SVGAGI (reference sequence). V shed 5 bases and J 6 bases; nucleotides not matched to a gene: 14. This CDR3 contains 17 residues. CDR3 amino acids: CASSRPLAGGGSDTQYF. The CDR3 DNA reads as TGTGCCAGCAGTCGACCCTTAGCGGGGGGAGGGTCGGATACGCAGTATTTT.

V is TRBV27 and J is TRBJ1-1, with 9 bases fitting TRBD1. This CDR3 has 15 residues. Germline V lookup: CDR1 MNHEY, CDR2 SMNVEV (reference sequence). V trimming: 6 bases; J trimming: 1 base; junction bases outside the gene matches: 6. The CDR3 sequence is CASSLGQGWNTEAFF. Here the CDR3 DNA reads TGTGCCAGCAGCCTCGGACAGGGGTGGAACACTGAAGCTTTCTTT.

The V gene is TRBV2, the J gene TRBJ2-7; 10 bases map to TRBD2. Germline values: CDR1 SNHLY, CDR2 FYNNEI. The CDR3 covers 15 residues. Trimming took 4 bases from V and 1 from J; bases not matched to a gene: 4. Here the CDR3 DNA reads TGTGCCAGCAGTGTTATAGCGGGGGGTTCCTACGAGCAGTACTTC. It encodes CASSVIAGGSYEQYF.

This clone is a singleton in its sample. CDR3 sequence (DNA): TGTGCCAGCACCATAAGCGGGGTAGCCGGCTACACCTTC. It translates to CASTISGVAGYTF. The chain uses TRBV7-9 and TRBJ1-2; D gene ambiguous. From germline, CDR1 is SEHNR and CDR2 FQNEAQ (reference sequence). This CDR3 has 13 residues. V dropped 7 bases and J dropped 8 bases, with 17 bases sitting between them. Combining the CDR3 with reference TRBV7-9 and TRBJ1-2 gives the whole variable domain DTGVSQNPRHKITKRGQNVTFRCDPISEHNRLYWYRQTLGQGPEFLTYFQNEAQLEKSRLLSDRFSAERPKGSFSTLEIQRTEQGDSAMYLCASTISGVAGYTFGSGTRLTVV.

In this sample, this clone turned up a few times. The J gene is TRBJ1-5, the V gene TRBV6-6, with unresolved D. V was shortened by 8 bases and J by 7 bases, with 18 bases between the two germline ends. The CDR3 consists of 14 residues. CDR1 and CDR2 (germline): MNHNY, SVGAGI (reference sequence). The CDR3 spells CASQSFGGGQPQHF. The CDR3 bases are TGTGCCAGCCAATCCTTCGGCGGTGGACAGCCCCAGCATTTT.

Written as DNA, the CDR3 is TGTGCCAGCAGCAAAGTCCACGGGGAGGGGTTCTATGGCTACACCTTC. Its protein product is CASSKVHGEGFYGYTF. V and J are TRBV21-1 and TRBJ1-2. TRBV21-1 counts as a pseudogene. CDR3 length: 16 amino acids.

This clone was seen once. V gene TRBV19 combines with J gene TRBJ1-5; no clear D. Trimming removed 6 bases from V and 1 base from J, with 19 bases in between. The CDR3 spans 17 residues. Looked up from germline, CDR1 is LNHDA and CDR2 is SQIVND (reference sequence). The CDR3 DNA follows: TGTGCCAGTAGGACGCGGGGAGGGAGTCTCAGCAATCAGCCCCAGCATTTT. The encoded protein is CASRTRGGSLSNQPQHF. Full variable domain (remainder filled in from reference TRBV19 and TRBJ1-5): DGGITQSPKYLFRKEGQNVTLSCEQNLNHDAMYWYRQDPGQGLRLIYYSQIVNDFQKGDIAEGYSVSREKKESFPLTVTSAQKNPTAFYLCASRTRGGSLSNQPQHFGDGTRLSIL.

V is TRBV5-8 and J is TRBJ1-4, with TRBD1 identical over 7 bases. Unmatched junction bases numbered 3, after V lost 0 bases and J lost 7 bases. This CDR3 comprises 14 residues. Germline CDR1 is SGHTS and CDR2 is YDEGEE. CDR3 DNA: TGTGCCAGCAGCTTGGCAGGGGGTAGTGAAAAACTGTTTTTT. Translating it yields CASSLAGGSEKLFF.

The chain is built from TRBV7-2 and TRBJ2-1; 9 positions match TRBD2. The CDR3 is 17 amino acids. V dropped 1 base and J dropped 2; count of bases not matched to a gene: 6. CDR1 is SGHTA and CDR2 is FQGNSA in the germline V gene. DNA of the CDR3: TGTGCCAGCAGCTTAGTGGGCGCGGGAGGGCCCTACAATGAGCAGTTCTTC. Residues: CASSLVGAGGPYNEQFF.

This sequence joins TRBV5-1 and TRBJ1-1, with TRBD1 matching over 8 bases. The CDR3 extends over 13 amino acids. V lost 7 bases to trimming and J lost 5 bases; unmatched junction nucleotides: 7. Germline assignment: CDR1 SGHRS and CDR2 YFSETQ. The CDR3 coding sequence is TGCGCCAGCTACACTACAGGGGGGACTGAAGCTTTCTTT. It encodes CASYTTGGTEAFF.

This CDR3 is CASSPYLGTVGRTEAFF. CDR3 sequence (DNA): TGTGCCAGCTCACCTTATCTCGGGACAGTGGGGAGGACTGAAGCTTTCTTT. V is TRBV18 and J is TRBJ1-1; 7 nucleotides align to TRBD1. CDR1 is KGHSH, CDR2 LQKENI, per germline. Trimming removed 3 bases from V and 5 bases from J; junction bases left unmatched: 15. This CDR3 has 17 residues.

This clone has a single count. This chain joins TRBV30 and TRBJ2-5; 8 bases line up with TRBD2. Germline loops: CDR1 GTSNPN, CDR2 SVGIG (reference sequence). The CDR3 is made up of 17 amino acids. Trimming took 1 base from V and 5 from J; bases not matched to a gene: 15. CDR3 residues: CAWSATMGLGRSETQYF. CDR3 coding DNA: TGTGCCTGGAGTGCGACGATGGGACTAGGAAGATCCGAGACCCAGTACTTC.

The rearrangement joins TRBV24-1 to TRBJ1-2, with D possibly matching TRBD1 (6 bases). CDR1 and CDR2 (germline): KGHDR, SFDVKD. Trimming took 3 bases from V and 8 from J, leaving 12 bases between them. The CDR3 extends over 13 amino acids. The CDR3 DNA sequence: TGTGCCACCAGTGATGGACAGCGGGGGGGCTACACCTTC. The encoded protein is CATSDGQRGGYTF.

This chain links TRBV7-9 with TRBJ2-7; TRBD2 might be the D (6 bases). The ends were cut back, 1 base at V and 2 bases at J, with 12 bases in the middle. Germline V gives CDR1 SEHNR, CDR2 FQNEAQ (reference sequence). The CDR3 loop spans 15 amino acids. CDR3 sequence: CASSLGTGVPYEQYF. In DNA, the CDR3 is TGTGCCAGCAGCTTAGGGACGGGAGTTCCCTACGAGCAGTACTTC.

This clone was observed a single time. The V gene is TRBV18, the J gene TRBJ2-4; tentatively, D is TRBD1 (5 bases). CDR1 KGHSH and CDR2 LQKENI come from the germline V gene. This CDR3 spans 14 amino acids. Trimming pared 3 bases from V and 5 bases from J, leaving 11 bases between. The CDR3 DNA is TGTGCCAGCTCACCGCGACAGACCCAAAACATTCAGTACTTC. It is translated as CASSPRQTQNIQYF.

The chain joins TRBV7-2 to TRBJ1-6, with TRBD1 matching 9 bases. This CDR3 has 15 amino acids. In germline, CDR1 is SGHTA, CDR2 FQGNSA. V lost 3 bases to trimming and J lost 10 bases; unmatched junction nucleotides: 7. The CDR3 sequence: CASSFLGQGQSPLHF. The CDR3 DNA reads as TGTGCCAGCAGCTTTTTAGGACAGGGGCAGTCACCCCTCCACTTT. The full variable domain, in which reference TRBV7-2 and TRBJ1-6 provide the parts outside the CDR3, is GAGVSQSPSNKVTEKGKDVELRCDPISGHTALYWYRQSLGQGLEFLIYFQGNSAPDKSGLPSDRFSAERTGGSVSTLTIQRTQQEDSAVYLCASSFLGQGQSPLHFGNGTRLTVT.